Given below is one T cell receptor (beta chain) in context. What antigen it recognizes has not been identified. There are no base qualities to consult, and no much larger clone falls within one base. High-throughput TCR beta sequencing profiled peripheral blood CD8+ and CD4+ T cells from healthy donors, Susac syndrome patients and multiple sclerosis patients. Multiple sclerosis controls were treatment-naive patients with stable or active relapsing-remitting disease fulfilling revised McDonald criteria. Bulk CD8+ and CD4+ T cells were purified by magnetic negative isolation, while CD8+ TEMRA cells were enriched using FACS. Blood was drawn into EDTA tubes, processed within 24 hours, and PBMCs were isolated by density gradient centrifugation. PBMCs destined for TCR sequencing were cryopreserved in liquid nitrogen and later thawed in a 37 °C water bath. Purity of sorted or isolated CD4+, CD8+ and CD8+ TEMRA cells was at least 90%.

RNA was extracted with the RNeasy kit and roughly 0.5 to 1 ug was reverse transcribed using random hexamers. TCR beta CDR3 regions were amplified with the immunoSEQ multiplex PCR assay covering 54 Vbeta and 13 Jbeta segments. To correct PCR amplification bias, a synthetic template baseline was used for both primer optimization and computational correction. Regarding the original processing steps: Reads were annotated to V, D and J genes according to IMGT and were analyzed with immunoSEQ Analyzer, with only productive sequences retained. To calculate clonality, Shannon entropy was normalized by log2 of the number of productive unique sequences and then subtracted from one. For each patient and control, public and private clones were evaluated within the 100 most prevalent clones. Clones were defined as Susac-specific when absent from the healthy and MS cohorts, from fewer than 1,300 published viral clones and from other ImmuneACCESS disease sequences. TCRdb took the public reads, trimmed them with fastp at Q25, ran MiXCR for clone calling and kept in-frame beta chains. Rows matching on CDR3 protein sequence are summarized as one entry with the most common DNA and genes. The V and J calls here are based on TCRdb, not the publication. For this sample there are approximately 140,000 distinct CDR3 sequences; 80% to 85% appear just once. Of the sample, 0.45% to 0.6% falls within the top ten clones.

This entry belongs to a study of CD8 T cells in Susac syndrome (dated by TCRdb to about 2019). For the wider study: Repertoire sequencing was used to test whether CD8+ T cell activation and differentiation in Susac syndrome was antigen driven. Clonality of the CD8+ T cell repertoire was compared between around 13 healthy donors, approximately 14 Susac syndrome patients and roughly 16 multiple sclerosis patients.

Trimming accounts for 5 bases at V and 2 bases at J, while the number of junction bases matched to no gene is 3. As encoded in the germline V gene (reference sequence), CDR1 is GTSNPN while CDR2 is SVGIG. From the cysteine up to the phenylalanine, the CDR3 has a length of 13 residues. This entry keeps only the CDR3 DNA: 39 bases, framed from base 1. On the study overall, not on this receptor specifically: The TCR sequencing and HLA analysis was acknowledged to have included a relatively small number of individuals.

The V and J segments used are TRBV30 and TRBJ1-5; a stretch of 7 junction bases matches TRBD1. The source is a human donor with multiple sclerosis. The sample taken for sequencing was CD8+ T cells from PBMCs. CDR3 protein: CAWSTGGNQPQHF. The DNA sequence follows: TGTGCCTGGTCCACAGGGGGCAATCAGCCCCAGCATTTT.